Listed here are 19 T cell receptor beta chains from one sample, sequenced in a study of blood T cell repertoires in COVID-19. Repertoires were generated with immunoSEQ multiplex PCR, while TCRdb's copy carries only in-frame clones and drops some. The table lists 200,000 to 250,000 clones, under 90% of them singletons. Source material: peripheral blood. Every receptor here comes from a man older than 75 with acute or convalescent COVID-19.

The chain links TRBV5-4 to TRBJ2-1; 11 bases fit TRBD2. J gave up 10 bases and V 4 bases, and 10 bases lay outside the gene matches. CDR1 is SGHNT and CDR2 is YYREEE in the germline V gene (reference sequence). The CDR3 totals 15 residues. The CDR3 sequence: CASSRGTSGHQEQFF. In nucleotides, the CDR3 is TGTGCCAGCAGCCGAGGGACTAGCGGCCACCAGGAGCAGTTCTTC.

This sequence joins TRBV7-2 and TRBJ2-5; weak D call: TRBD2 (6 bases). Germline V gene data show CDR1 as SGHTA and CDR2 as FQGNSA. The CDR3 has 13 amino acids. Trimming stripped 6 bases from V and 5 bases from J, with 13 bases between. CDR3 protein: CASSSGGWETQYF. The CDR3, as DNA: TGTGCCAGCAGTTCCGGAGGGTGGGAGACCCAGTACTTC.

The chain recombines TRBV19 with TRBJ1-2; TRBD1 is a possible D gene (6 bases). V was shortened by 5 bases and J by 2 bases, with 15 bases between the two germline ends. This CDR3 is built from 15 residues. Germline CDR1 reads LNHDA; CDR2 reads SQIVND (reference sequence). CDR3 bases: TGTGCCAGTAGTCCAGAAACAGGGTCGAACTATGGCTACACCTTC. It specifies CASSPETGSNYGYTF.

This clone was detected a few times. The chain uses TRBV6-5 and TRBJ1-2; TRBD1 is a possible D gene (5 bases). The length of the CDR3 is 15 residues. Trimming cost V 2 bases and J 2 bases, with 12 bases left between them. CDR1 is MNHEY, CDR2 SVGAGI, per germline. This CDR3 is CASSYDGTFNYGYTF. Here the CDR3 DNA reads TGTGCCAGCAGTTACGACGGGACTTTCAACTATGGCTACACCTTC.

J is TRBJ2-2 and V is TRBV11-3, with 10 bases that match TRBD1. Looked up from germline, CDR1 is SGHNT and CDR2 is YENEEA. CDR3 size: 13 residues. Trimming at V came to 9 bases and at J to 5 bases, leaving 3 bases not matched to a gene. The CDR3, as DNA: TGTGCCAGTGGGACAGGGGAAACCGGGGAGCTGTTTTTT. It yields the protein CASGTGETGELFF.

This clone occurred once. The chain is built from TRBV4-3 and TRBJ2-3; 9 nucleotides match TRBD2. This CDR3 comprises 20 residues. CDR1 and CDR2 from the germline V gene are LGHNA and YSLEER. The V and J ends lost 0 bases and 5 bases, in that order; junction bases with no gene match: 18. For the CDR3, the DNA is TGCGCCAGCAGCCAAGATGTCCCTAGCGGGGCCTCCTCTCCGAAAGATACGCAGTATTTT. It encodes CASSQDVPSGASSPKDTQYF.

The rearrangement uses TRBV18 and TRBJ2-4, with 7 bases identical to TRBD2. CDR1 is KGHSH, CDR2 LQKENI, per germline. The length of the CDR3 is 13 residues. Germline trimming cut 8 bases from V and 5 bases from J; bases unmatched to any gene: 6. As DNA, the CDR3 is TGTGCCAGCGCGCCTAGCGGAGAAAACATTCAGTACTTC. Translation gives CASAPSGENIQYF.

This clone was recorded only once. As DNA, the CDR3 is TGTGCCAGCAGCTCGCTAAGACTAGCGGGGTCCTACGAGCAGTACGTC. It yields the protein CASSSLRLAGSYEQYV. The rearrangement links TRBV7-9 to TRBJ2-7; TRBD2 matches at 11 bases. Germline CDR1 SEHNR, CDR2 FQNEAQ (reference sequence). This CDR3 spans 16 amino acids. The trim removed 4 bases at V and 1 base at J, leaving 6 bases unmatched.

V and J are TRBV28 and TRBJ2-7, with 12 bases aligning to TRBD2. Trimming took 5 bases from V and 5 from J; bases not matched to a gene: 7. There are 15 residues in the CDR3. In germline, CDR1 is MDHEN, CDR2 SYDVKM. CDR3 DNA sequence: TGTGCCAGCAGTCTAGCGGGAGGGCGGCGAAACGAGCAGTACTTC. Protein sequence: CASSLAGGRRNEQYF.

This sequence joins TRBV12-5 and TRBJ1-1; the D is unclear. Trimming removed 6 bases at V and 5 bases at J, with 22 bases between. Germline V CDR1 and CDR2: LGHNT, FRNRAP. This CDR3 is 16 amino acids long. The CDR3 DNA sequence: TGTGCTAGTGGCCCCCCATGGAGTACTGTCGGGACTGAAGCTTTCTTT. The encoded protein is CASGPPWSTVGTEAFF.

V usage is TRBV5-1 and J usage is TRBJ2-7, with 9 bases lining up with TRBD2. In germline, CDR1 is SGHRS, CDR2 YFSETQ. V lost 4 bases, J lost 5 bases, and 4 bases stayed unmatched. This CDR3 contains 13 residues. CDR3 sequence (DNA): TGCGCCAGCAGCCGAATAGCGGGAGACGAGCAGTACTTC. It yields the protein CASSRIAGDEQYF.

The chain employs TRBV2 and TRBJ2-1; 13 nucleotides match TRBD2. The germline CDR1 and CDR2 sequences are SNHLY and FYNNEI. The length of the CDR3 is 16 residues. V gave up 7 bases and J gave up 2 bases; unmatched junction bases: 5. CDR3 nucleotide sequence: TGTGCCAGCAATTCGGGACTAGCGGGAACCTACAATGAGCAGTTCTTC. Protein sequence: CASNSGLAGTYNEQFF.

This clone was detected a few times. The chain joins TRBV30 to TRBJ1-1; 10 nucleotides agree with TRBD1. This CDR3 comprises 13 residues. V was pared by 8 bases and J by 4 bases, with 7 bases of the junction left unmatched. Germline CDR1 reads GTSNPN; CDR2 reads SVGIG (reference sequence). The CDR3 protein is CARTWTGGTEAFF. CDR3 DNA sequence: TGTGCCCGGACCTGGACAGGGGGCACTGAAGCTTTCTTT.

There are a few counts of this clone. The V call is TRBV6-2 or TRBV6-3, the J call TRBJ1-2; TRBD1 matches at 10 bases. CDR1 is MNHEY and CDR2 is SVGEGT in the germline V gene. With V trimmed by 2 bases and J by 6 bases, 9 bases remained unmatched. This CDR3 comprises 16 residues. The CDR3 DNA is TGTGCCAGCAGTTACATCCTTCTGGGACAGGGGAATGGCTACACCTTC. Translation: CASSYILLGQGNGYTF.

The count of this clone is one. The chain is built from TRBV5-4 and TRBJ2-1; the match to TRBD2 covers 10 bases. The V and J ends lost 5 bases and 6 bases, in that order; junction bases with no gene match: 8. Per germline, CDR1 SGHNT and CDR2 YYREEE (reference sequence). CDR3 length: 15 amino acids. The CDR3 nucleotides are TGTGCCAGCAGTCCAGCCGGGACTAGCGTCAATGAGCAGTTCTTC. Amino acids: CASSPAGTSVNEQFF.

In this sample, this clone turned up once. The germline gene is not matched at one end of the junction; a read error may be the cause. The CDR3 sequence: CASSQARSYYVYTF. The CDR3 DNA follows: TGCGCCAGCAGCCAAGCGCGGTCCTACTATGTCTACACCTTC. The chain couples TRBV4-3 to TRBJ1-2; D call uncertain. This CDR3 spans 14 amino acids. Germline CDR1 is LGHNA and CDR2 is YSLEER.

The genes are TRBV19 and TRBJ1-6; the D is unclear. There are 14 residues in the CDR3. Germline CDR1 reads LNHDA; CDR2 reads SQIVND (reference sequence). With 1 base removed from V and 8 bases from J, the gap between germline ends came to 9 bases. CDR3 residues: CASSIVGEDSPLHF. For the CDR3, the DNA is TGTGCCAGTAGTATAGTGGGTGAGGATTCACCCCTCCACTTT.

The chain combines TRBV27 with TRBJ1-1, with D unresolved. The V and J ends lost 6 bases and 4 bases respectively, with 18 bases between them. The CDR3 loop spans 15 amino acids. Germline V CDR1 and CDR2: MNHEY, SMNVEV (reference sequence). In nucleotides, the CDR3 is TGTGCCAGCAGCCAAACCCCCTCAGGCGCCACTGAAGCTTTCTTT. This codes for CASSQTPSGATEAFF.

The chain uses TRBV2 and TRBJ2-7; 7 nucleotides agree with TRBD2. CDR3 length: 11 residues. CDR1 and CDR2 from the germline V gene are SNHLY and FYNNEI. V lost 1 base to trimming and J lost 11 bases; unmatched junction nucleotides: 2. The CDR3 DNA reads TGTGCCAGCAGTGAAGTTCTAGCGGAGTACTTC. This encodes CASSEVLAEYF.